Below, 14 T cell receptor beta chains from the same sample are listed, as sequenced in a study of shared T cell receptors in the human thymus. The protocol was immunoSEQ multiplex PCR, while the TCRdb copy is restricted to in-frame clones and leaves out a portion. Among fewer than 700,000 clones listed, approximately 87% were seen once. This sample was shared with a second study, whose subject was human thymus T cells.

Input material: thymocytes. These TCRs come from a boy younger than two with a congenital heart defect.

A few counts support this clone. The chain uses TRBV19 and TRBJ2-2, with TRBD2 matching over 13 bases. CDR1 and CDR2 (germline): LNHDA, SQIVND (reference sequence). The CDR3 contains 19 residues. Unmatched junction bases numbered 9, after V lost 2 bases and J lost 3 bases. CDR3 DNA: TGTGCCAGTAGTATATCGGGACTAGCGGGAATGGGGTACACCGGGGAGCTGTTTTTT. The encoded protein is CASSISGLAGMGYTGELFF.

The genes are TRBV19 and TRBJ1-1, with D unclear. Trimming cost V 10 bases and J 6 bases, with 21 bases left between them. The CDR3 is made up of 14 amino acids. Germline V gives CDR1 LNHDA, CDR2 SQIVND (reference sequence). Here the CDR3 DNA reads TGTGCCACCCAAGGGAGGACCCTCGGCGCTGAAGCTTTCTTT. It yields the protein CATQGRTLGAEAFF.

This sequence joins TRBV11-2 and TRBJ2-7; 12 bases map to TRBD1. J was trimmed by 6 bases and V by 6 bases; bases with no gene match: 6. The germline V gene has CDR1 SGHAT and CDR2 FQNNGV. This CDR3 contains 14 residues. CDR3 loop: CASRTGTGGCEQYF. The CDR3 DNA sequence: TGTGCCAGCAGGACCGGGACAGGGGGCTGCGAGCAGTACTTC.

J is TRBJ2-1 and V is TRBV30, with 13 bases that match TRBD2. CDR1 is GTSNPN and CDR2 is SVGIG in the germline V gene (reference sequence). V shed 1 base, J shed 4 bases, and the junction held 7 bases outside the gene matches. The CDR3 length is 17 residues. CDR3 sequence (DNA): TGTGCCTGGAGTGAAGAACTAGCGGGAGGGCCTTACAATGAGCAGTTCTTC. Its translation: CAWSEELAGGPYNEQFF.

V usage is TRBV7-9 and J usage is TRBJ1-2, with 9 bases fitting TRBD1. V lost 3 bases, J lost 2 bases, and 4 bases stayed unmatched. The CDR3 loop spans 15 amino acids. The V gene's germline CDR1 is SEHNR and CDR2 FQNEAQ (reference sequence). The CDR3, as DNA: TGTGCCAGCAGCTTTTACGACAGGGGGAACTATGGCTACACCTTC. This translates into CASSFYDRGNYGYTF.

V and J are TRBV10-3 and TRBJ2-3, with 14 bases fitting TRBD2. Germline V gene lookup returns CDR1 ENHRY and CDR2 SYGVKD. V shed 11 bases and J 6 bases; nucleotides not matched to a gene: 7. The CDR3 is 14 residues long. The CDR3 reads CAYGTSGSKDTQYF. Here the CDR3 DNA reads TGTGCCTACGGGACTAGCGGGAGTAAGGATACGCAGTATTTT.

This chain links TRBV7-9 with TRBJ2-7; D possibly corresponds to TRBD2 (6 bases). The V end lost 1 base, the J end lost 0 bases, and 10 bases lay between the germline ends. The CDR3 has 15 residues. Germline loops: CDR1 SEHNR, CDR2 FQNEAQ (reference sequence). DNA for the CDR3: TGTGCCAGCAGCTTAGATAGCGGAATCTCCTACGAGCAGTACTTC. This gives the protein CASSLDSGISYEQYF.

The chain couples TRBV5-1 to TRBJ2-1; 7 bases map to TRBD1. The trim removed 4 bases at V and 8 bases at J, leaving 9 bases unmatched. The CDR3 contains 14 residues. Germline CDR1 reads SGHRS; CDR2 reads YFSETQ. The chain's CDR3 is CASSAHPTGDEQFF. The CDR3 DNA reads as TGCGCCAGCAGCGCCCACCCCACAGGGGATGAGCAGTTCTTC.

This chain joins TRBV4-1 and TRBJ1-4; 7 positions match TRBD1. Germline V lookup: CDR1 MGHRA, CDR2 YSYEKL. The ends lost 1 base at V and 8 bases at J; junction bases unmatched: 19. This CDR3 contains 19 residues. The CDR3 loop is CASSQAPGTAIFVPEKLFF. The CDR3 coding sequence is TGCGCCAGCAGCCAAGCGCCCGGGACAGCGATATTCGTTCCAGAAAAACTGTTTTTT.

The genes are TRBV2 and TRBJ1-1; 9 bases are a match to TRBD1. The germline CDR1 and CDR2 sequences are SNHLY and FYNNEI. V gave up 4 bases and J gave up 1 base; unmatched junction bases: 1. The CDR3 runs 14 residues. The CDR3 spells CASSVTGGNTEAFF. For the CDR3, the DNA is TGTGCCAGCAGTGTGACAGGGGGGAACACTGAAGCTTTCTTT.

V usage is TRBV6-4 and J usage is TRBJ2-1; TRBD2 aligns across 13 bases. V shed 2 bases and J 5 bases; nucleotides not matched to a gene: 6. From germline, CDR1 is MRHNA and CDR2 SNTAGT. The CDR3 has 17 residues. CDR3 nucleotides: TGTGCCAGCAGTGACCCCGGGACTAGCGGGATGGACAATGAGCAGTTCTTC. Protein product: CASSDPGTSGMDNEQFF.

The chain links TRBV11-2 to TRBJ1-4; D unresolved. The V gene lost 1 base and the J gene lost 8 bases, with 11 bases spanning the gap. CDR1 is SGHAT, CDR2 FQNNGV, per germline. The CDR3 runs to 14 residues. CDR3: CASSLGTSGEKLFF. Written as DNA, the CDR3 is TGTGCCAGCAGCTTAGGAACCTCAGGAGAAAAACTGTTTTTT.

The chain recombines TRBV4-2 with TRBJ1-5; a possible D gene is TRBD1 (5 bases). Per germline, CDR1 LGHNA and CDR2 YNFKEQ. Trimming cost V 2 bases and J 12 bases, with 14 bases left between them. The CDR3 has 13 residues. The CDR3 DNA sequence: TGTGCCAGCAGCCAATTCGACGGAGGGGTCCAGCATTTT. Protein product: CASSQFDGGVQHF.

This clone was counted a single time. The gene calls are TRBV7-7 and TRBJ2-5, with D tentatively TRBD2 (6 bases). The CDR3 runs 13 residues. Germline V lookup: CDR1 SSHAT, CDR2 FNYEAQ (reference sequence). V lost 8 bases to trimming and J lost 4 bases, with 14 bases between them. CDR3 in amino acids: CASAEGMVETQYF. The CDR3 bases are TGTGCCAGCGCGGAGGGTATGGTAGAGACCCAGTACTTC.